This TCR beta chain is from a study of early T cells in non-severe SARS-CoV-2 infection. The overall study: Sequencing targeted bulk RNA from unsorted whole blood, leaving chains unpaired.

The CDR3 is 13 residues long. The V end lost 6 bases, the J end lost 5 bases, and 16 bases lay between the germline ends. Looked up from germline, CDR1 is DFQATT and CDR2 is SNEGSKA (reference sequence). cDNA molecules, individually, were tagged with unique molecular identifiers. TCRdb passed the 5' RACE reads through MiXCR, listing each CDR3 protein once. This sample carries about 83,000 distinct CDR3 sequences, less than 11% of them seen once, and the ten largest clones take roughly 8%. This clonotype was detected only a few times. Its target is unknown. Whole-study results and caveats: CD4 and private specificities were missed by VDJdb matching, which favored anti-spike CD8 responses.

The sequencing used whole blood, collected at baseline. This TCR derives from an adult who was a healthcare worker with PCR-confirmed SARS-CoV-2 infection or an uninfected control (not recorded which). The chain uses TRBV20-1 and TRBJ1-2; no firm D call. CDR3 amino acids: CSAWSAGFYGYTF. CDR3 coding DNA: TGCAGTGCATGGTCGGCGGGGTTTTATGGCTACACCTTC.